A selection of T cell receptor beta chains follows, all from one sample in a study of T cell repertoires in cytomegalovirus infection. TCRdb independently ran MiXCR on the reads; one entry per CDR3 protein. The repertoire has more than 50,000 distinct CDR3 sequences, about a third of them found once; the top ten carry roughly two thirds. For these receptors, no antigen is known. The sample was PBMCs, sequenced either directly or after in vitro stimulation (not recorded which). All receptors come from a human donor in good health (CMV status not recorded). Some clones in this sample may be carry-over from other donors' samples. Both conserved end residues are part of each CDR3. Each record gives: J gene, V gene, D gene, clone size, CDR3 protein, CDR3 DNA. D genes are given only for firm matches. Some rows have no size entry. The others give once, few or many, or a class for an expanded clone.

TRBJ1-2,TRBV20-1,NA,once,CSAIGQPPYGYTF,TGCAGTGCCATTGGACAGCCTCCCTATGGCTACACCTTC
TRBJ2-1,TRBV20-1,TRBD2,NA,CSARAGGPHNEQFF,TGCAGTGCTAGGGCGGGGGGCCCCCACAATGAGCAGTTCTTC
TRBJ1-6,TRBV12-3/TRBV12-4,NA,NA,CASSLTRSEVHF,TGTGCCAGCAGTTTAACGCGCTCTGAGGTCCACTTT
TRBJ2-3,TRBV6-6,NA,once,CASSYKGGTDTQYF,TGTGCCAGCAGTTACAAGGGGGGCACAGATACGCAGTATTTT
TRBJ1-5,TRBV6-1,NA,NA,CASSDIQNQPQHF,TGTGCCAGCAGTGATATACAGAATCAGCCCCAGCATTTT
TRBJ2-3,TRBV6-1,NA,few,CASAGGHSVDTQYF,TGTGCCAGTGCTGGGGGACATTCAGTGGATACGCAGTATTTT
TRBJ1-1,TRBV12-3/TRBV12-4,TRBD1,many,CASSFRDRATEAFF,TGTGCCAGCAGTTTCCGGGACAGGGCGACTGAAGCTTTCTTT
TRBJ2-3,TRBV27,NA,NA,CTSSPEWVASPSTDTQYF,TGTACCAGCAGTCCAGAATGGGTTGCTAGCCCCAGCACAGATACGCAGTATTTT
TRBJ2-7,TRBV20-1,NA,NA,CSARAQFSSYEQYF,TGCAGTGCTAGAGCACAGTTCTCCTCTTACGAGCAGTACTTC
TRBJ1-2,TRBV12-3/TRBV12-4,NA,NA,CASSVGWAQAGYTF,TGTGCCAGCAGTGTAGGGTGGGCTCAGGCTGGCTACACCTTC
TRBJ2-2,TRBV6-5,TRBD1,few,CASSRTGRSTGELFF,TGTGCCAGCAGTCGGACAGGGAGGAGCACCGGGGAGCTGTTTTTT
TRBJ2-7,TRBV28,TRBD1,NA,CASRSARQGFLEQYF,TGTGCCAGCAGATCCGCGAGACAGGGGTTTCTTGAGCAGTACTTC
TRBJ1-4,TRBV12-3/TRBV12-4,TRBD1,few,CASKTTQGANEKLFF,TGTGCCAGCAAGACGACGCAGGGGGCTAATGAAAAACTGTTTTTT
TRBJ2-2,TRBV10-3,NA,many,CAIKTEFPGGNTGELFF,TGTGCCATCAAGACAGAGTTTCCCGGAGGGAACACCGGGGAGCTGTTTTTT
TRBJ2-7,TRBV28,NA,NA,CASSPPTLPYEQYF,TGTGCCAGCAGTCCCCCGACCCTACCCTACGAGCAGTACTTC
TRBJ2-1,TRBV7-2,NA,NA,CASSFPGGRNEQFF,TGTGCCAGCAGCTTTCCTGGGGGGAGGAATGAGCAGTTCTTC
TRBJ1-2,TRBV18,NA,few,CASSPGRQNYGYTF,TGTGCCAGCTCACCGGGCCGGCAGAACTATGGCTACACCTTC
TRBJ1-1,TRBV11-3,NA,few,CASSGLRNTEAFF,TGTGCCAGCAGCGGGTTAAGGAACACTGAAGCTTTCTTT
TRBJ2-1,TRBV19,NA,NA,CASSILAYNEQFF,TGTGCCAGTAGTATTCTGGCCTACAATGAGCAGTTCTTC
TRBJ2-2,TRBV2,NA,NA,CASQVERANTGELFF,TGTGCCAGCCAAGTAGAGAGAGCGAACACCGGGGAGCTGTTTTTT
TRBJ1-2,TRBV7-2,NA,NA,CASSLEQHGYTF,TGTGCCAGCAGCTTAGAACAGCATGGCTACACCTTC
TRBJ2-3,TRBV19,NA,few,CASSPGYGDTQYF,TGTGCCAGTAGCCCGGGGTATGGAGATACGCAGTATTTT
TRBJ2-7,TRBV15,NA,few,CATSPGPTVDEQYF,TGTGCCACCAGCCCCGGTCCTACGGTAGACGAGCAGTACTTC
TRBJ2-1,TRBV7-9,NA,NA,CASSLSGVSRFF,TGTGCCAGCAGCTTATCAGGAGTCTCTCGGTTCTTC
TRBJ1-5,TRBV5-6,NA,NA,CASSLMKGQPQHF,TGTGCCAGCAGCTTGATGAAGGGTCAGCCCCAGCATTTT
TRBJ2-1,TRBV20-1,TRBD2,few,CSARAKTSGAYNEQFF,TGCAGTGCTAGAGCAAAGACTAGCGGAGCCTACAATGAGCAGTTCTTC
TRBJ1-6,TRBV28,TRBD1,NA,CASSLSGGFVSSPLHF,TGTGCCAGCAGTTTATCAGGGGGCTTTGTGAGTTCACCCCTCCACTTT
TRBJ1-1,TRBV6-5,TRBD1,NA,CASSRQGAGAFF,TGTGCCAGCAGTCGACAGGGGGCTGGAGCTTTCTTT
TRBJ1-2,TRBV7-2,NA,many,CASSLGAGGYTF,TGTGCCAGCAGCCTTGGGGCCGGGGGCTACACCTTC
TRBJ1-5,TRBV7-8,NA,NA,CASSFPGGQPQHF,TGTGCCAGCAGCTTCCCGGGGGGGCAGCCCCAGCATTTT
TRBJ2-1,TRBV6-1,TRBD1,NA,CASRYSTGGNEQFF,TGTGCCAGCAGATATTCGACAGGGGGCAATGAGCAGTTCTTC
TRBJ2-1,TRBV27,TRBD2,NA,CASSRTGTSGYNEQFF,TGTGCCAGCAGTCGTACCGGGACTAGCGGCTACAATGAGCAGTTCTTC
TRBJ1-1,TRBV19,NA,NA,CASSILSGNTEAFF,TGTGCCAGTAGTATATTGTCAGGGAACACTGAAGCTTTCTTT
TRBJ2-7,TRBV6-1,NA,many,CASGDFGLSAYEQYF,TGTGCCAGCGGGGATTTTGGACTGTCTGCCTACGAGCAGTACTTC
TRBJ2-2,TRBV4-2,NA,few,CASSSGQNTGELFF,TGTGCCAGCAGCTCCGGGCAGAACACCGGGGAGCTGTTTTTT
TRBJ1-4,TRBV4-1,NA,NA,CASSPTPPVTANEKLFF,TGCGCCAGCAGCCCTACACCCCCCGTCACAGCTAATGAAAAACTGTTTTTT
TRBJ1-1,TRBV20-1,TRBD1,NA,CSARQGDTEAFF,TGCAGTGCTAGACAGGGGGACACTGAAGCTTTCTTT
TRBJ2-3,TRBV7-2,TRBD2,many,CASSSDPLLAGASTDTQYF,TGTGCCAGCAGCTCCGATCCCCTCTTAGCGGGAGCCAGCACAGATACGCAGTATTTT
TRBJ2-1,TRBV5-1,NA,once,CASSLGQKGDEQFF,TGCGCCAGCAGCTTGGGACAGAAGGGCGATGAGCAGTTCTTC
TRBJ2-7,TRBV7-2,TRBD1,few,CASRGGQAAPRSYEQYF,TGTGCCAGCAGGGGCGGACAGGCCGCACCGCGTTCCTACGAGCAGTACTTC
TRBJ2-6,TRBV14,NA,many,CASSQDWVGANVLTF,TGTGCCAGCAGCCAAGATTGGGTTGGGGCCAACGTCCTGACTTTC
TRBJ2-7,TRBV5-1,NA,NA,CASSFHRQGGIYEQYF,TGCGCCAGCAGCTTTCACCGGCAGGGAGGTATCTACGAGCAGTACTTC